Listed below are T cell receptor beta chains from one sample, sequenced in a study of immune evolution from preneoplasia to lung adenocarcinoma. Assay: immunoSEQ multiplex PCR; the TCRdb copy retains only in-frame clones and omits some. The repertoire holds some 37,000 clones, with 74% as singletons. Sequenced sample: FFPE invasive lung adenocarcinoma tissue. Every receptor here comes from a person in their 60s with lung adenocarcinoma. Each CDR3 is given with its conserved first and last residue. D genes are given only for firm matches. Clone size is stated in some rows and not others, as once, few, many or a class when expanded.

clone size: .
J gene: TRBJ2-7
V gene: TRBV2
D gene: .
CDR3 protein: CASSYSYEQYF
CDR3 DNA: TGTGCCAGCAGTTACTCGTACGAGCAGTACTTC

clone size: few
J gene: TRBJ2-5
V gene: TRBV12-5
D gene: TRBD2
CDR3 protein: CASGPGTSGQETQYF
CDR3 DNA: TGTGCTAGTGGTCCCGGGACTAGCGGCCAAGAGACCCAGTACTTC

clone size: .
J gene: TRBJ1-2
V gene: TRBV7-2
D gene: .
CDR3 protein: CASSLAGLLQISNYGYTF
CDR3 DNA: TGTGCCAGCAGCTTAGCGGGACTTCTACAGATATCTAACTATGGCTACACCTTC

clone size: once
J gene: TRBJ2-1
V gene: TRBV11-2
D gene: .
CDR3 protein: CASSLQSSYNEQFF
CDR3 DNA: TGTGCCAGCAGCTTACAGAGCTCCTACAATGAGCAGTTCTTC

clone size: many
J gene: TRBJ2-2
V gene: TRBV18
D gene: .
CDR3 protein: CASSPYTGELFF
CDR3 DNA: TGTGCCAGCTCACCTTATACCGGGGAGCTGTTTTTT

clone size: .
J gene: TRBJ2-1
V gene: TRBV19
D gene: .
CDR3 protein: CASSIVAGRLPFF
CDR3 DNA: TGTGCCAGTAGTATAGTTGCGGGAAGGCTTCCGTTCTTC

clone size: .
J gene: TRBJ2-1
V gene: TRBV7-9
D gene: TRBD2
CDR3 protein: CASTPRVRLAGGYEQFF
CDR3 DNA: TGTGCCAGCACCCCCCGAGTGAGGCTAGCGGGAGGCTATGAGCAGTTCTTC

clone size: .
J gene: TRBJ1-1
V gene: TRBV5-1
D gene: .
CDR3 protein: CASSQSTATEAFF
CDR3 DNA: TGCGCCAGCAGCCAATCTACAGCGACTGAAGCTTTCTTT

clone size: once
J gene: TRBJ1-3
V gene: TRBV15
D gene: .
CDR3 protein: CATSARSGNTIYF
CDR3 DNA: TGTGCCACCAGCGCAAGGTCTGGAAACACCATATATTTT

clone size: .
J gene: TRBJ2-5
V gene: TRBV6-5
D gene: .
CDR3 protein: CASSPRTLQQDF
CDR3 DNA: TGTGCCAGCAGTCCACGGACACTTCAACAAGACTTC

clone size: .
J gene: TRBJ2-7
V gene: TRBV30
D gene: .
CDR3 protein: CAAQASSYEQYF
CDR3 DNA: TGTGCCGCCCAGGCGAGCTCCTACGAGCAGTACTTC

clone size: .
J gene: TRBJ2-7
V gene: TRBV11-2
D gene: .
CDR3 protein: CASSQGIDFSYEQYF
CDR3 DNA: TGTGCCAGCAGCCAGGGGATTGATTTCTCCTACGAGCAGTACTTC

clone size: .
J gene: TRBJ2-1
V gene: TRBV28
D gene: TRBD1
CDR3 protein: CASSSPGQGNGRAANEQFF
CDR3 DNA: TGTGCCAGCAGCTCTCCGGGACAGGGGAATGGAAGGGCAGCAAATGAGCAGTTCTTC

clone size: few
J gene: TRBJ2-1
V gene: TRBV9
D gene: .
CDR3 protein: CASSVGGTSLNEQFF
CDR3 DNA: TGTGCCAGCAGCGTAGGCGGGACCTCACTCAATGAGCAGTTCTTC

clone size: .
J gene: TRBJ1-1
V gene: TRBV7-9
D gene: TRBD1
CDR3 protein: CASSSGQGITEAFF
CDR3 DNA: TGTGCCAGCAGTTCCGGACAGGGCATTACTGAAGCTTTCTTT

clone size: few
J gene: TRBJ2-5
V gene: TRBV5-1
D gene: TRBD1
CDR3 protein: CASSLPGGETQYF
CDR3 DNA: TGCGCCAGCAGCTTGCCAGGGGGAGAGACCCAGTACTTC

clone size: .
J gene: TRBJ2-7
V gene: TRBV11-2
D gene: TRBD2
CDR3 protein: CASSLRTSGSYEQYF
CDR3 DNA: TGTGCCAGCAGCTTGCGGACTAGCGGGAGCTACGAGCAGTACTTC

clone size: once
J gene: TRBJ2-1
V gene: TRBV18
D gene: TRBD1
CDR3 protein: CASSRDRDNEQFF
CDR3 DNA: TGTGCCAGCTCACGGGACAGAGACAATGAGCAGTTCTTC

clone size: .
J gene: TRBJ2-5
V gene: TRBV11-2
D gene: .
CDR3 protein: CASSAGSETQYF
CDR3 DNA: TGTGCCAGCAGCGCCGGCTCGGAAACCCAGTACTTC

clone size: once
J gene: TRBJ2-1
V gene: TRBV7-2
D gene: .
CDR3 protein: CVSSLGAAYNEQFF
CDR3 DNA: TGTGTCAGCAGCTTAGGGGCAGCCTACAATGAGCAGTTCTTC

clone size: once
J gene: TRBJ2-2
V gene: TRBV5-1
D gene: .
CDR3 protein: CASSSRGGGQRTGELFF
CDR3 DNA: TGCGCCAGCAGCTCCCGAGGTGGGGGGCAGAGGACCGGGGAGCTGTTTTTT

clone size: .
J gene: TRBJ2-3
V gene: TRBV27
D gene: .
CDR3 protein: CASSPAGWSTDTQYF
CDR3 DNA: TGTGCCAGCAGTCCCGCGGGTTGGAGCACAGATACGCAGTATTTT

clone size: .
J gene: TRBJ2-5
V gene: TRBV7-2
D gene: .
CDR3 protein: CASSFRDGGAETQYF
CDR3 DNA: TGTGCCAGCAGCTTCCGGGACGGAGGAGCGGAGACCCAGTACTTC

clone size: few
J gene: TRBJ2-7
V gene: TRBV2
D gene: .
CDR3 protein: CASTGGTSYEQYF
CDR3 DNA: TGTGCCAGCACGGGCGGCACCTCCTACGAGCAGTACTTC

clone size: .
J gene: TRBJ2-3
V gene: TRBV28
D gene: TRBD2
CDR3 protein: CASSTSGRGNTQYF
CDR3 DNA: TGTGCCAGCAGCACTAGCGGGAGGGGGAATACGCAGTATTTT

clone size: .
J gene: TRBJ1-1
V gene: TRBV10-3
D gene: TRBD1
CDR3 protein: CAISESGTALNTEAFF
CDR3 DNA: TGTGCCATCAGTGAGAGTGGGACAGCACTGAACACTGAAGCTTTCTTT

clone size: once
J gene: TRBJ2-7
V gene: TRBV5-7
D gene: TRBD2
CDR3 protein: CASSPVAGPYEQYF
CDR3 DNA: TGTGCCAGCAGCCCGGTAGCGGGACCCTACGAGCAGTACTTC

clone size: .
J gene: TRBJ1-3
V gene: TRBV19
D gene: TRBD1
CDR3 protein: CASTVTPGQGATIYF
CDR3 DNA: TGTGCCAGTACCGTAACGCCGGGACAGGGGGCCACCATATATTTT

clone size: .
J gene: TRBJ2-7
V gene: TRBV29-1
D gene: TRBD2
CDR3 protein: CSVWVRIAGTSYEQYF
CDR3 DNA: TGCAGCGTGTGGGTAAGAATAGCGGGAACCTCGTACGAGCAGTACTTC

clone size: .
J gene: TRBJ2-3
V gene: TRBV19
D gene: TRBD2
CDR3 protein: CASSSRVSGTSTDTQYF
CDR3 DNA: TGTGCCAGTAGTTCCCGGGTTAGCGGGACTAGCACAGATACGCAGTATTTT

clone size: .
J gene: TRBJ2-7
V gene: TRBV20-1
D gene: TRBD1
CDR3 protein: CSAREDRGQYF
CDR3 DNA: TGCAGTGCTAGGGAGGACAGGGGGCAGTACTTC

clone size: .
J gene: TRBJ2-3
V gene: TRBV11-3
D gene: TRBD1
CDR3 protein: CASSLAGTVGDTQYF
CDR3 DNA: TGTGCCAGCAGCTTGGCCGGGACAGTAGGTGATACGCAGTATTTT

clone size: .
J gene: TRBJ2-2
V gene: TRBV7-3
D gene: TRBD2
CDR3 protein: CASSLRSAGGLNTGELFF
CDR3 DNA: TGTGCCAGCAGCTTAAGGTCTGCGGGAGGGCTAAACACCGGGGAGCTGTTTTTT

clone size: once
J gene: TRBJ2-7
V gene: TRBV5-1
D gene: TRBD2
CDR3 protein: CASSWEGSGRNYEQYF
CDR3 DNA: TGCGCCAGCAGCTGGGAGGGGAGCGGGAGGAATTACGAGCAGTACTTC

clone size: .
J gene: TRBJ2-1
V gene: TRBV28
D gene: TRBD1
CDR3 protein: CASSPLDRAHNEQFF
CDR3 DNA: TGTGCCAGCAGTCCGCTTGACAGGGCCCACAATGAGCAGTTCTTC

clone size: few
J gene: TRBJ2-3
V gene: TRBV5-1
D gene: TRBD2
CDR3 protein: CASSLVGSGRPPDTQYF
CDR3 DNA: TGCGCCAGCAGCTTGGTCGGTAGCGGGAGGCCACCCGATACGCAGTATTTT

clone size: once
J gene: TRBJ1-5
V gene: TRBV28
D gene: TRBD1
CDR3 protein: CASTRRGQVSNQPQHF
CDR3 DNA: TGTGCCAGCACCCGAAGGGGGCAAGTAAGCAATCAGCCCCAGCATTTT

clone size: few
J gene: TRBJ2-1
V gene: TRBV6-1
D gene: .
CDR3 protein: CASTKRSHNEQFF
CDR3 DNA: TGTGCCAGCACGAAGAGGTCCCACAATGAGCAGTTCTTC

clone size: .
J gene: TRBJ2-2
V gene: TRBV2
D gene: .
CDR3 protein: CASSYHGELFF
CDR3 DNA: TGTGCCAGCAGTTATCACGGGGAGCTGTTTTTT

clone size: .
J gene: TRBJ2-5
V gene: TRBV18
D gene: .
CDR3 protein: CASSPRVGGETQYF
CDR3 DNA: TGTGCCAGCTCACCAAGAGTGGGAGGAGAGACCCAGTACTTC

clone size: .
J gene: TRBJ2-5
V gene: TRBV19
D gene: .
CDR3 protein: CASSKGLIETQYF
CDR3 DNA: TGTGCCAGTAGTAAGGGACTCATAGAGACCCAGTACTTC

clone size: .
J gene: TRBJ2-5
V gene: TRBV11-2
D gene: TRBD2
CDR3 protein: CASGGGSIETQYF
CDR3 DNA: TGTGCCAGCGGAGGCGGGAGTATCGAGACCCAGTACTTC

clone size: few
J gene: TRBJ1-3
V gene: TRBV20-1
D gene: .
CDR3 protein: CSARRSDTIYF
CDR3 DNA: TGCAGTGCGAGGAGGTCTGACACCATATATTTT

clone size: few
J gene: TRBJ1-1
V gene: TRBV4-2
D gene: .
CDR3 protein: CASSQEAQIGRKAFF
CDR3 DNA: TGTGCCAGCAGCCAAGAAGCCCAGATAGGTCGTAAAGCTTTCTTT

clone size: .
J gene: TRBJ1-1
V gene: TRBV6-5
D gene: .
CDR3 protein: CASSYFQGGTEAFF
CDR3 DNA: TGTGCCAGCAGTTACTTCCAGGGCGGGACTGAAGCTTTCTTT

clone size: .
J gene: TRBJ2-3
V gene: TRBV28
D gene: TRBD1
CDR3 protein: CAIAGTGGRDTQYF
CDR3 DNA: TGTGCGATAGCGGGGACAGGGGGCAGGGATACGCAGTATTTT